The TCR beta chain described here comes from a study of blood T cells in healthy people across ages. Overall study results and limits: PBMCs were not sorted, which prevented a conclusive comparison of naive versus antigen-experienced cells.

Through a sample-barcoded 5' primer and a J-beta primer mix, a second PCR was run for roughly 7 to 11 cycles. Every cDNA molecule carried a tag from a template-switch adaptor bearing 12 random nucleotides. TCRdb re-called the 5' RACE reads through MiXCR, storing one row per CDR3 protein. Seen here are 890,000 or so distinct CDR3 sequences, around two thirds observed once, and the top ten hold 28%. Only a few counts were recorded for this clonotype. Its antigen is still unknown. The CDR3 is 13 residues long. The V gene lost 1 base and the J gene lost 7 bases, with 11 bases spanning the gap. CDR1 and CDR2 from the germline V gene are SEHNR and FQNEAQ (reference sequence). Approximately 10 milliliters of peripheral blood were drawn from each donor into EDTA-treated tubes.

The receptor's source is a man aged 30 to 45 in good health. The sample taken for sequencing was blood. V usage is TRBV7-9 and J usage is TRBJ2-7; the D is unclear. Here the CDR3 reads CASSLDFHREQYF. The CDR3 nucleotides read TGTGCCAGCAGCTTAGATTTCCACCGGGAGCAGTACTTC.